This T cell receptor beta chain was captured in a study of tumor-infiltrating lymphocytes in primary liver carcinoma. Broader study findings: Pairs of tumor regions overlapped more than tumor-adjacent and tumor-blood pairs did.

A constant-region primer primed TCR beta cDNA synthesis from roughly 520 ng of total RNA. TCR beta libraries came from three nested multiplex PCR rounds using slightly modified ARM-PCR. The first two PCR rounds used TRBV1-TRBV30 primers with a Cbeta primer, roughly 10 cycles each. TCRdb independently ran MiXCR on the multiplex PCR reads; one entry per CDR3 protein. Among about 180,000 distinct CDR3 sequences listed, about 55% were seen once. CDR3 size: 15 residues. V dropped 6 bases and J dropped 6; count of bases not matched to a gene: 12. Per the germline V gene, CDR1 is SQVTM and CDR2 is ANQGSEA. Points on this clonotype: Its antigen remains unknown.

The blood RNA (from unsorted whole blood) was obtained, and germline DNA was also extracted. The patients, who had chronic HBV infection, were treatment-naive (untreated). Roughly 4.2 milliliters of peripheral blood were drawn presurgically. The receptor's source is a man between 40 and 49 years old with primary liver carcinoma and hepatitis B virus infection. The chain has TRBV29-1 and TRBJ2-7, with 12 bases identical to TRBD2. The sequenced sample was peripheral blood. This CDR3 is CSVHDETSGGGEQYF. CDR3 coding DNA: TGCAGCGTGCACGACGAGACTAGCGGGGGAGGCGAGCAGTACTTC.